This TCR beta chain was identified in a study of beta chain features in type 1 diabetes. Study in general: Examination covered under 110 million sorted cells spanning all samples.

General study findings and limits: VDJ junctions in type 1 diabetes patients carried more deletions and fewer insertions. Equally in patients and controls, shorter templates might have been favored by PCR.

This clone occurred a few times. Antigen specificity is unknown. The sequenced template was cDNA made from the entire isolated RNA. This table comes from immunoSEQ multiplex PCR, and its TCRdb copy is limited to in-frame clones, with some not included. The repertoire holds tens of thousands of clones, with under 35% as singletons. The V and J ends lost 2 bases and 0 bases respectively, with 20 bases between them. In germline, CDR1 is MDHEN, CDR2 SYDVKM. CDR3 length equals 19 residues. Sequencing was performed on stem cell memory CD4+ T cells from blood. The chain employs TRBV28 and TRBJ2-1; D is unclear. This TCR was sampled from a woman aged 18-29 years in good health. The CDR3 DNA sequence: TGTGCCAGCAGTTTAGCCGTGGGCTGGCTTCTGAGCTCCTACAATGAGCAGTTCTTC. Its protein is CASSLAVGWLLSSYNEQFF.